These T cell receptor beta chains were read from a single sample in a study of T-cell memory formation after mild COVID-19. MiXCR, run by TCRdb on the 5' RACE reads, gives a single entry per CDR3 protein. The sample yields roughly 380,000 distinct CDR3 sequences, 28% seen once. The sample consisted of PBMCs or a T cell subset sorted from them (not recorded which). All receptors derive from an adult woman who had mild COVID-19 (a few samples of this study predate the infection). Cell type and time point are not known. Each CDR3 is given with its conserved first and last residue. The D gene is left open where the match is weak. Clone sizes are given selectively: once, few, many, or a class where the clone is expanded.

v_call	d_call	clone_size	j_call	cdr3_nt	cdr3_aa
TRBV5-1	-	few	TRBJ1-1	TGCGCCAGCAGCTTGGACCCGGGGGAGGCCACTGAAGCTTTCTTT	CASSLDPGEATEAFF
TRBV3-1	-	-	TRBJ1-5	TGTGCCAGCAGCCAAGATCGGAGGAGCAATCAGCCCCAGCATTTT	CASSQDRRSNQPQHF
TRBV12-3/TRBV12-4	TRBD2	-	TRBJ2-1	TGTGCCAGCAGTTTAGAACTAGCGGGGGGCTCCTACAATGAGCAGTTCTTC	CASSLELAGGSYNEQFF
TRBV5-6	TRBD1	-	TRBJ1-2	TGTGCCAGCAGCTGGGACAGAGCTAACTATGGCTACACCTTC	CASSWDRANYGYTF
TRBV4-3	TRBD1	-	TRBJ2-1	TGCGCCAGCAGCCAAGGTTTCCAGGGGGCGAGGTACAATGAGCAGTTCTTC	CASSQGFQGARYNEQFF
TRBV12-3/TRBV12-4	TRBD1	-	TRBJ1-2	TGTGCCAGCAGTTTAAGGACAGGGGTTATCTATGGCTACACCTTC	CASSLRTGVIYGYTF
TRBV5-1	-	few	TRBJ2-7	TGCGCCAGCAGCTCAAAACAGGTGGGCGAGCAGTACTTC	CASSSKQVGEQYF
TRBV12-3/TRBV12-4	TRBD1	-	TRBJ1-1	TGTGCCAGCACACCCAAAGGGGGCGAGCTGCCGAACACTGAAGCTTTCTTT	CASTPKGGELPNTEAFF
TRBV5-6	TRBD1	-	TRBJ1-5	TGTGCCAGCAGCCCCAGGACAGGGCCGGTGGATCAGCCCCAGCATTTT	CASSPRTGPVDQPQHF
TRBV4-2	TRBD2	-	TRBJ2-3	TGTGCCAGCAGCCGCGGGAGTCCTGGCACAGATACGCAGTATTTT	CASSRGSPGTDTQYF
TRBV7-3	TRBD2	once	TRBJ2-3	TGTGCCAGCCAGCGGGATAGCACAGATACGCAGTATTTT	CASQRDSTDTQYF
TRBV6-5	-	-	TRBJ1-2	TGTGCCAGTGGAGAAACGGGCGGCTACACCTTC	CASGETGGYTF
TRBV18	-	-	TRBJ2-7	TGTGCCAGCTCAGTTTCCAGGGGCTACGAGCAGTACTTC	CASSVSRGYEQYF
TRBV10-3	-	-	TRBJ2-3	TGTGCCATCAGTGACAGACAGTCAGATACGCAGTATTTT	CAISDRQSDTQYF
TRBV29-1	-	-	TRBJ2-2	TGCAGCGTTGAATGGTCCGGACGGTCGGAGGAGCTGTTTTTT	CSVEWSGRSEELFF
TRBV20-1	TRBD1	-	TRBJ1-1	TGCAGTGCCATTCGCGACAGGGGCACTGAAGCTTTCTTT	CSAIRDRGTEAFF
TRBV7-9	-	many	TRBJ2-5	TGTGCCAGCAGCTTAGAAGGGACCCAGTACTTC	CASSLEGTQYF
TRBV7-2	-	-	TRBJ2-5	TGTGCCAGCAGCTTGGGACGGGGGTCAGGGGCCCAGTACTTC	CASSLGRGSGAQYF
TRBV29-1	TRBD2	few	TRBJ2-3	TGCAGCGTTCAAGGGACTAGCGGGATGGATACGCAGTATTTT	CSVQGTSGMDTQYF
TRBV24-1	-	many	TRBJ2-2	TGTGCCACCAGTCTAAGAACCGGGGAGCTGTTTTTT	CATSLRTGELFF
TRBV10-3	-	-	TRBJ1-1	TGTGCCATCTCAGAAGGAGTCGGGGCGCCTGGCACTGAAGCTTTCTTT	CAISEGVGAPGTEAFF
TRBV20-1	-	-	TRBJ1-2	TGCAGTGCTAGGTCGGCGGGGAGGTATTCTGGCTACACCTTC	CSARSAGRYSGYTF
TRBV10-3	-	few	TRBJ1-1	TGTGCCATCAAAAGGCGGCAGGACAACACTGAAGCTTTCTTT	CAIKRRQDNTEAFF
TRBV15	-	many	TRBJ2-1	TGTGCCACCAGCAGAGTGTTAGGTAGAGGTAATGAGCAGTTCTTC	CATSRVLGRGNEQFF